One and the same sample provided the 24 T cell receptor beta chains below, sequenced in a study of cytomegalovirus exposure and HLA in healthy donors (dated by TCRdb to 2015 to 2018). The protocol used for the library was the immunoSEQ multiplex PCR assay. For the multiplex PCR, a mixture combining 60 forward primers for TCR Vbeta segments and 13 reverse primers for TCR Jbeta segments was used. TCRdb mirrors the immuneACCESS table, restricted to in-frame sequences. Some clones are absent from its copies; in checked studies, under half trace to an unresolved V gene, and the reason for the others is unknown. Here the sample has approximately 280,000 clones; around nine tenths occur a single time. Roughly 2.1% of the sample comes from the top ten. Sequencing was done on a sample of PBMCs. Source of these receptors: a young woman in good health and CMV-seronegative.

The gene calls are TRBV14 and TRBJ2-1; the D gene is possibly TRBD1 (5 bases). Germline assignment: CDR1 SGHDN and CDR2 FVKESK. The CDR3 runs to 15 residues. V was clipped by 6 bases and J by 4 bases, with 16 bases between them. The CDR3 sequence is CASRPLGVPYNEQFF. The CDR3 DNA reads TGTGCCAGCAGGCCCTTAGGGGTTCCGTACAATGAGCAGTTCTTC. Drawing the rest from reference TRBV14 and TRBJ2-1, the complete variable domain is EAGVTQFPSHSVIEKGQTVTLRCDPISGHDNLYWYRRVMGKEIKFLLHFVKESKQDESGMPNNRFLAERTGGTYSTLKVQPAELEDSGVYFCASRPLGVPYNEQFFGPGTRLTVL.

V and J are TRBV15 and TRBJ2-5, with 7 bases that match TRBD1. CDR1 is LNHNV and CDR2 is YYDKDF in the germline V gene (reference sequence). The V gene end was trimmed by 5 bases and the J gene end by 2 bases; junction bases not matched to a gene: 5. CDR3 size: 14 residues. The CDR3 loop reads CATSAHRGQETQYF. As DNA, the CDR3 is TGTGCCACCAGCGCACACAGGGGTCAAGAGACCCAGTACTTC.

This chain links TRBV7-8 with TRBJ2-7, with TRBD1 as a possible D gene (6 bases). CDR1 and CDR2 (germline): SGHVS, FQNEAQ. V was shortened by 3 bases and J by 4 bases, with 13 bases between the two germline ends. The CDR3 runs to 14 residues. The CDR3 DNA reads TGTGCCAGCAGCTTCGGACAGATGGGTTACGAGCAGTACTTC. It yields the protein CASSFGQMGYEQYF.

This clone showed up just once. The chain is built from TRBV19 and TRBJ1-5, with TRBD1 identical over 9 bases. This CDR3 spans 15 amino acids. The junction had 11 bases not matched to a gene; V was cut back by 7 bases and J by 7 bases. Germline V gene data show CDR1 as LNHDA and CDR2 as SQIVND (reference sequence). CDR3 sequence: CASNEGQGPSQPQHF. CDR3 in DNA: TGTGCCAGTAACGAAGGACAGGGGCCTTCGCAGCCCCAGCATTTT.

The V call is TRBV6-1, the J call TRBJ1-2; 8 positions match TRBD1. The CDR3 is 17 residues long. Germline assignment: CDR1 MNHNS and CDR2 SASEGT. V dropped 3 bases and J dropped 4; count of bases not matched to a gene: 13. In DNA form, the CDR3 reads TGTGCCAGCAGTGAGACAGTCCAGGGGGCGACAACCTATGGCTACACCTTC. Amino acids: CASSETVQGATTYGYTF.

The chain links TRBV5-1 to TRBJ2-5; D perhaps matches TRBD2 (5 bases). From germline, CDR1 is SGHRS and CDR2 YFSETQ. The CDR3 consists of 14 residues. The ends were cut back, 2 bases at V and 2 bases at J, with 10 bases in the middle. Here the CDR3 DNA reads TGCGCCAGCAGCTTCCTGACGGGACAAGAGACCCAGTACTTC. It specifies CASSFLTGQETQYF.

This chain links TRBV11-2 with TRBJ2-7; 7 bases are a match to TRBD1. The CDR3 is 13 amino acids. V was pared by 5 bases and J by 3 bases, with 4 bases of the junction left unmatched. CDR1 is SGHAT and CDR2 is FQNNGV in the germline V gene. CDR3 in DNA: TGTGCCAGCAGCGTCTACAGGGGCTACGAGCAGTACTTC. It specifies CASSVYRGYEQYF.

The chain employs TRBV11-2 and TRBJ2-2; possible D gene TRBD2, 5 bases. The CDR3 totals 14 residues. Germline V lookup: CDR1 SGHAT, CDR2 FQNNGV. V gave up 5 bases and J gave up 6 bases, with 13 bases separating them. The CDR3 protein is CASSPGVRSGELFF. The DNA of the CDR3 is TGTGCCAGCAGCCCCGGGGTCAGGTCCGGGGAGCTGTTTTTT.

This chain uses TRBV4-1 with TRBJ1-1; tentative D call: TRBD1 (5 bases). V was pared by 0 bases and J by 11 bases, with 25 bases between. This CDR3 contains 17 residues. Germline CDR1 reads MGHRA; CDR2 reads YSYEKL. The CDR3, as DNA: TGCGCCAGCAGCCAAGATTGGGGTTCTCGCAGGGAGGGTGATGCTTTCTTT. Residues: CASSQDWGSRREGDAFF.

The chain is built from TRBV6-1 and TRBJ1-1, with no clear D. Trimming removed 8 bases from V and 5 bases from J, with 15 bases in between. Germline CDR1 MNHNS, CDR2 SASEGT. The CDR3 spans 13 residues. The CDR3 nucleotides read TGTGCCAGCCAAGCCGGCGGCTGGACTGAAGCTTTCTTT. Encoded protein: CASQAGGWTEAFF.

The CDR3 loop is CASSQGTVNEKLFF. CDR3 coding DNA: TGCGCCAGCAGCCAAGGGACAGTTAATGAAAAACTGTTTTTT. The rearrangement uses TRBV4-1 and TRBJ1-4; weak D call: TRBD1 (6 bases). The CDR3 is 14 residues long. V was cut by 1 base and J by 4 bases, with 7 bases left in between. Germline V gene data show CDR1 as MGHRA and CDR2 as YSYEKL.

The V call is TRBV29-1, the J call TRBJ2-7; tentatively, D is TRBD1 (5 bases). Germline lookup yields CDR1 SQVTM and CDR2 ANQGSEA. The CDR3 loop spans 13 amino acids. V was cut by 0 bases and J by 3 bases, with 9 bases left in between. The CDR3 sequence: CSVEDDRDYEQYF. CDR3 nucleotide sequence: TGCAGCGTTGAAGATGACAGAGACTACGAGCAGTACTTC.

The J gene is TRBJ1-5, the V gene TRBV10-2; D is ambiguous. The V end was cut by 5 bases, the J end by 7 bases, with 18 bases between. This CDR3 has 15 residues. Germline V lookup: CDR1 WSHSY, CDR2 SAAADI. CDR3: CASSREGEVEQPQHF. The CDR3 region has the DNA TGCGCCAGCAGTCGAGAGGGTGAGGTGGAGCAGCCCCAGCATTTT.

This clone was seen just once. The CDR3 DNA sequence: TGTGCCAGCAGCTTAGACGCCTACGAGCAGTACTTC. As protein: CASSLDAYEQYF. The V call is TRBV11-2, the J call TRBJ2-7, with D hard to call. CDR3 length: 12 amino acids. CDR1 SGHAT and CDR2 FQNNGV come from the germline V gene. The V end lost 0 bases, the J end lost 2 bases, and 2 bases lay between the germline ends.

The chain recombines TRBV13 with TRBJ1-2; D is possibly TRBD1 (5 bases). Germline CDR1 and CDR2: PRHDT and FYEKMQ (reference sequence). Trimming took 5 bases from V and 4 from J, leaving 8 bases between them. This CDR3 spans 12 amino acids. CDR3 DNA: TGTGCCAGCAGCCAGGGACTCTATGGCTACACCTTC. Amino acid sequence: CASSQGLYGYTF.

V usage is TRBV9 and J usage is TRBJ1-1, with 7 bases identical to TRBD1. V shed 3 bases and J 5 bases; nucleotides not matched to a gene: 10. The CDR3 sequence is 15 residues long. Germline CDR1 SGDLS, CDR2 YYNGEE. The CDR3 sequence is CASSENRGQGTEAFF. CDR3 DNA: TGTGCCAGCAGCGAAAACAGGGGACAAGGTACTGAAGCTTTCTTT.

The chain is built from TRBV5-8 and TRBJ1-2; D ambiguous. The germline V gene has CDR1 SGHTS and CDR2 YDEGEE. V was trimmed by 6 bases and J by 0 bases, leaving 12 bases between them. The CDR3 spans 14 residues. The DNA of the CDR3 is TGTGCCAGCAACTACAGAGGGTCTAACTATGGCTACACCTTC. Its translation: CASNYRGSNYGYTF. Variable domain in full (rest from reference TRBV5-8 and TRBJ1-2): EAGVTQSPTHLIKTRGQQATLRCSPISGHTSVYWYQQALGLGLQFLLWYDEGEERNRGNFPPRFSGRQFPNYSSELNVNALELEDSALYLCASNYRGSNYGYTFGSGTRLTVV.

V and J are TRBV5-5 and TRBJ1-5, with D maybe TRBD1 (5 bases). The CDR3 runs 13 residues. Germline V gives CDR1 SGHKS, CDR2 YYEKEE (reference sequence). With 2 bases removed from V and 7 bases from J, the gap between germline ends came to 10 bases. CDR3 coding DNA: TGTGCCAGCAGCTTCAGGGCAGGACAGCCCCAGCATTTT. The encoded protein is CASSFRAGQPQHF.

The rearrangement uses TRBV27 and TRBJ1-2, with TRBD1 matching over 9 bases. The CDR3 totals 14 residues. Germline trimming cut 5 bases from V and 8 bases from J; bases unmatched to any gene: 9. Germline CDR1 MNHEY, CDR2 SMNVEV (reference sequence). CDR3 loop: CASSTMDRGRGYTF. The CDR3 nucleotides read TGTGCCAGCAGTACAATGGACAGGGGAAGAGGCTACACCTTC.

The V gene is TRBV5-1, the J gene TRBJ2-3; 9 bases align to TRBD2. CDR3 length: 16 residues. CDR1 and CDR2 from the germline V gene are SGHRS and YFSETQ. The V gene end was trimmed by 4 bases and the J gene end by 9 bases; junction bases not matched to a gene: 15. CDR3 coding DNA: TGCGCCAGCAGCGCCGACTTAGGGACTAGCCTCTACACGCAGTATTTT. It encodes CASSADLGTSLYTQYF.

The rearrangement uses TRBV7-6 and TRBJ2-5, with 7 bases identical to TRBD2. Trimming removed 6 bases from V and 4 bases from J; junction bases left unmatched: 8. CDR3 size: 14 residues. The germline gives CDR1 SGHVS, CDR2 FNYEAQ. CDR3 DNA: TGTGCCAGCAGTTCTCCGGGACTACGAGAGACCCAGTACTTC. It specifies CASSSPGLRETQYF. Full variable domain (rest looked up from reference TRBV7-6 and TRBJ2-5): GAGVSQSPRYKVTKRGQDVALRCDPISGHVSLYWYRQALGQGPEFLTYFNYEAQQDKSGLPNDRFSAERPEGSISTLTIQRTEQRDSAMYRCASSSPGLRETQYFGPGTRLLVL.

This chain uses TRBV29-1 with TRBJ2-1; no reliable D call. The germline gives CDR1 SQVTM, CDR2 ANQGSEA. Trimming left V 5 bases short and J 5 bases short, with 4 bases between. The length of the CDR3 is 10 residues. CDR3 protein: CSVLDNEQFF. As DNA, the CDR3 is TGCAGCGTTCTCGACAATGAGCAGTTCTTC.

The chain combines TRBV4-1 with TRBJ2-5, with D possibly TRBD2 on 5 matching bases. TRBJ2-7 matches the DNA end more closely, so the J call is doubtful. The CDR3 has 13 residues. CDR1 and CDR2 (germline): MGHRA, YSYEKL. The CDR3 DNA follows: TGCGCCAGCAGCTCTCAACTAGTCTACGAGCAGTACTTC. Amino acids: CASSSQLVYEQYF.

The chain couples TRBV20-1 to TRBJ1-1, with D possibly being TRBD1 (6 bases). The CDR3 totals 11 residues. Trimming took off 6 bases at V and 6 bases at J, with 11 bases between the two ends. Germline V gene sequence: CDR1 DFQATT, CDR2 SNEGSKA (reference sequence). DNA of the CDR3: TGCAGTGCGAGACAGGAACCTGAAGCTTTCTTT. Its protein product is CSARQEPEAFF.